The 2 T cell receptor beta chains given below trace back to one sample, sequenced in a study of blood T cell repertoires in COVID-19. Sequencing used immunoSEQ multiplex PCR; TCRdb keeps in-frame clones, though not all of them. The sample lists 150,000 or so clones, 77% occurring once. Sequencing was performed on peripheral blood. The receptors originated from a woman aged 45-65 years with active or convalescent COVID-19.

This clone was detected once. V and J are TRBV19 and TRBJ2-7; 9 bases fit TRBD1. With 1 base clipped from V and 4 bases from J, the junction kept 5 bases outside the gene matches. The CDR3 runs to 15 residues. The V gene's germline CDR1 is LNHDA and CDR2 SQIVND (reference sequence). The CDR3 region has the DNA TGTGCCAGTAGTATAGTTACAGGGGGCCGATACGAGCAGTACTTC. Translated, it gives CASSIVTGGRYEQYF.

The chain recombines TRBV28 with TRBJ2-3; 8 bases align to TRBD2. The CDR3 totals 13 residues. V shed 6 bases, J shed 5 bases, and the junction held 4 bases outside the gene matches. Germline V gene lookup returns CDR1 MDHEN and CDR2 SYDVKM. CDR3 protein: CASSGGAVDTQYF. In nucleotides, the CDR3 is TGTGCCAGCAGCGGGGGGGCTGTAGATACGCAGTATTTT. The full variable domain, in which reference TRBV28 and TRBJ2-3 provide the parts outside the CDR3, is DVKVTQSSRYLVKRTGEKVFLECVQDMDHENMFWYRQDPGLGLRLIYFSYDVKMKEKGDIPEGYSVSREKKERFSLILESASTNQTSMYLCASSGGAVDTQYFGPGTRLTVL.